This is a list of T cell receptor beta chains from one sample in a study of T cells in Graves' hyperthyroidism and ophthalmopathy. MiXCR, run by TCRdb on the multiplex PCR reads, gives a single entry per CDR3 protein. The sample records 500,000 to 750,000 distinct CDR3 sequences, about 43% being singletons. The sample was peripheral blood or thyroid tissue (not recorded which). All receptors come from a woman younger than 30 with Graves' hyperthyroidism. CDR3s include the opening cysteine and the closing phenylalanine or tryptophan. A D gene is named only where the DNA matches it firmly. Size is omitted from some rows. Given values are once, few, many or a class for expanded clones.

d_call	cdr3_length	clone_size	j_call	v_call	cdr3_aa	cdr3_nt
-	10	-	TRBJ1-2	TRBV20-1	CSGVTRSYTF	TGCAGTGGAGTGACTCGCAGCTACACCTTC
-	13	-	TRBJ1-1	TRBV12-3/TRBV12-4	CACSPRGDTEAFF	TGTGCCTGCAGTCCCCGAGGGGACACTGAAGCTTTCTTT
-	12	many	TRBJ1-2	TRBV7-2	CASSLNWVSYTF	TGTGCCAGCAGCTTGAATTGGGTCAGCTACACCTTC
TRBD1	14	-	TRBJ2-2	TRBV4-1	CASSSGTGSGGLFF	TGTGCCAGCAGCTCAGGGACAGGGTCCGGGGGGCTGTTTTTT
-	17	many	TRBJ1-4	TRBV4-1	CASSDRNTGQVNEKLFF	TGCGCCAGCAGCGATCGAAATACGGGACAAGTTAATGAAAAACTGTTTTTT
-	13	-	TRBJ2-3	TRBV29-1	CSVWFSSTDTQYF	TGCAGCGTTTGGTTCAGTAGCACAGATACGCAGTATTTT
-	15	once	TRBJ2-6	TRBV2	CASGHGAGGANVLTF	TGTGCCAGCGGCCATGGAGCGGGTGGGGCCAACGTCCTGACTTTC
-	14	many	TRBJ2-7	TRBV12-3/TRBV12-4	CASSSFGGPYEQYF	TGTGCCAGCAGTTCCTTCGGGGGTCCCTACGAGCAGTACTTC
-	16	-	TRBJ1-4	TRBV18	CASSPRAGATNEKLFF	TGTGCCAGCTCACCACGGGCAGGGGCAACTAATGAAAAACTGTTTTTT
TRBD1	14	once	TRBJ1-4	TRBV18	CASSEQGRNEKLFF	TGTGCCAGCTCGGAACAGGGGCGGAATGAAAAACTGTTTTTT
TRBD1	15	many	TRBJ2-5	TRBV5-8	CASSLKRQGEETQYF	TGTGCCAGCAGCTTGAAGAGGCAGGGGGAAGAGACCCAGTACTTC
-	15	many	TRBJ2-7	TRBV9	CASSVDGGGFYEQYF	TGTGCCAGCAGCGTAGATGGAGGGGGCTTCTACGAGCAGTACTTC
-	16	-	TRBJ1-5	TRBV7-3	CASSLSAGGSQETQHF	TGTGCCAGCAGCTTATCGGCGGGAGGGTCCCAAGAGACCCAGCATTTT
-	15	many	TRBJ1-5	TRBV19	CASSIYQGGNQPQHF	TGTGCCAGTAGTATATACCAGGGTGGTAATCAGCCCCAGCATTTT
TRBD2	14	many	TRBJ2-5	TRBV6-6	CASSQLAAGETQYF	TGTGCCAGCAGTCAACTAGCGGCCGGGGAGACCCAGTACTTC
-	12	-	TRBJ2-2	TRBV12-3/TRBV12-4	CASSLIPGELFF	TGTGCCAGCAGTTTAATCCCCGGGGAGCTGTTTTTT
-	15	-	TRBJ1-6	TRBV10-2	CASSFGTFYNSPLHF	TGCGCCAGCAGTTTCGGGACATTCTATAATTCACCCCTCCACTTT
-	11	-	TRBJ2-7	TRBV20-1	CSYRDRYEQYF	TGCAGTTACCGGGACCGCTACGAGCAGTACTTC
TRBD1	12	few	TRBJ1-2	TRBV29-1	CSVGQGLYGYTF	TGCAGCGTGGGACAGGGTTTATATGGCTACACCTTC
-	14	-	TRBJ1-2	TRBV12-3/TRBV12-4	CASTSPGTNYGYTF	TGTGCCAGCACCAGTCCCGGGACAAACTATGGCTACACCTTC
TRBD1	14	once	TRBJ1-1	TRBV2	CASSDGQGGTEAFF	TGTGCCAGCAGTGACGGACAGGGGGGAACTGAAGCTTTCTTT
TRBD1	14	-	TRBJ1-1	TRBV10-3	CATRGGTGWTEAFF	TGTGCCACCCGGGGAGGGACAGGGTGGACTGAAGCTTTCTTT
TRBD2	13	many	TRBJ2-7	TRBV12-3/TRBV12-4	CACLKAGGNEQYF	TGTGCCTGCTTAAAGGCGGGAGGGAACGAGCAGTACTTC
TRBD2	15	-	TRBJ2-7	TRBV20-1	CSARDPERGGHEQYF	TGCAGTGCTAGAGATCCTGAGCGGGGAGGGCATGAGCAGTACTTC
-	16	-	TRBJ1-1	TRBV5-1	CASSFPLNDMNTEAFF	TGCGCCAGCAGCTTTCCTCTTAACGACATGAACACTGAAGCTTTCTTT
TRBD1	13	-	TRBJ2-3	TRBV20-1	CSASRDRGSFQYF	TGCAGTGCTAGCCGAGACAGGGGCAGCTTTCAGTATTTT
TRBD2	14	-	TRBJ2-5	TRBV10-3	CAISGTSGMETQYF	TGTGCCATCAGTGGGACTAGCGGGATGGAGACCCAGTACTTC